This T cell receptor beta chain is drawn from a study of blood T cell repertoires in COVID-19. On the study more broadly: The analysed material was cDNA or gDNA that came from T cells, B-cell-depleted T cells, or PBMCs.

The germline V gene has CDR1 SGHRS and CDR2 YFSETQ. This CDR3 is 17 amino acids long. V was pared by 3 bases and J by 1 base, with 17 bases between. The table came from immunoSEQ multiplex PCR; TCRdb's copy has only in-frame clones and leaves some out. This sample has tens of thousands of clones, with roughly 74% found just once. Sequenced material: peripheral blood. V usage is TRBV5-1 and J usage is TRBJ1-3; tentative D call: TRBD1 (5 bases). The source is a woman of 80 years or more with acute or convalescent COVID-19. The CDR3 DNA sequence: TGCGCCAGCAGCTCAAAAACACCCAGGGAATCTGGAAACACCATATATTTT. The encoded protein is CASSSKTPRESGNTIYF.